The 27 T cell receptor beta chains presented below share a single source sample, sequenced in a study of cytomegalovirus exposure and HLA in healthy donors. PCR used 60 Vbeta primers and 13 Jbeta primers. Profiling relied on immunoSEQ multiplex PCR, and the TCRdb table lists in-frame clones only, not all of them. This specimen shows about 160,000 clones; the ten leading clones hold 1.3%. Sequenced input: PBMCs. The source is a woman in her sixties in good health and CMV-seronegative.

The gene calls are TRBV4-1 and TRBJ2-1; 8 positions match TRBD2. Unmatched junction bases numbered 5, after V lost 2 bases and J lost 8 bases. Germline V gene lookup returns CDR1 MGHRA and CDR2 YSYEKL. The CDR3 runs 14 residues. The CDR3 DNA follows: TGCGCCAGCAGCCAACGACTAGCGCTGGATGAGCAGTTCTTC. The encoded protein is CASSQRLALDEQFF.

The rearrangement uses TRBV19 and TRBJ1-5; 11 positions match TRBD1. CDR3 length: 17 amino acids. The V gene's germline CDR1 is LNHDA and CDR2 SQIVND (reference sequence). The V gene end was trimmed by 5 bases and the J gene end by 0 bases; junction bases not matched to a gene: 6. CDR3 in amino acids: CASSVRDRGDSNQPQHF. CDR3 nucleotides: TGTGCCAGTAGTGTCCGGGACAGGGGGGATAGCAATCAGCCCCAGCATTTT.

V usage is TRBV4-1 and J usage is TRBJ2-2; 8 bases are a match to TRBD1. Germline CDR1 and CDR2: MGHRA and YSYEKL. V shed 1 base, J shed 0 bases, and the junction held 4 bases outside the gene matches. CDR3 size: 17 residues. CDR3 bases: TGCGCCAGCAGCCAAGCAAGGGACAGGACGAACACCGGGGAGCTGTTTTTT. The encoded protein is CASSQARDRTNTGELFF.

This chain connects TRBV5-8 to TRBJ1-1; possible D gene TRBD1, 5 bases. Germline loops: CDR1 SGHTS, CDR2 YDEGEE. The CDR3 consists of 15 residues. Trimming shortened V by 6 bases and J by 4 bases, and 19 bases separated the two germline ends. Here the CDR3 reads CASNWGGGKSTEAFF. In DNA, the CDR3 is TGTGCCAGCAATTGGGGGGGAGGGAAGTCCACTGAAGCTTTCTTT.

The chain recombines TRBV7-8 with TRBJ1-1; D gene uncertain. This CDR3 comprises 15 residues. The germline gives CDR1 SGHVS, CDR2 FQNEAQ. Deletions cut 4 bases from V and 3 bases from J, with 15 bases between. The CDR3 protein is CASSSTRGLDTEAFF. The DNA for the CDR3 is TGTGCCAGCAGCTCCACTCGAGGGTTGGACACTGAAGCTTTCTTT.

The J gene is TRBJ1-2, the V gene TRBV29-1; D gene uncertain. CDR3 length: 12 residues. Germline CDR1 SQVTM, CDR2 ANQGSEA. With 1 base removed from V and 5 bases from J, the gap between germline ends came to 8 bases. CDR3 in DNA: TGCAGCGTTGAAGGGGGAGGGTATGGCTACACCTTC. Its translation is CSVEGGGYGYTF.

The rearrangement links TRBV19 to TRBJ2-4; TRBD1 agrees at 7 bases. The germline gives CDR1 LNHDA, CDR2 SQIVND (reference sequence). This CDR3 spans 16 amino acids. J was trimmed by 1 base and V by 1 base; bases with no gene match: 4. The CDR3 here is CASSIGEGAAKNIQYF. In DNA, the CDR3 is TGTGCCAGTAGTATAGGAGAGGGGGCGGCCAAAAACATTCAGTACTTC.

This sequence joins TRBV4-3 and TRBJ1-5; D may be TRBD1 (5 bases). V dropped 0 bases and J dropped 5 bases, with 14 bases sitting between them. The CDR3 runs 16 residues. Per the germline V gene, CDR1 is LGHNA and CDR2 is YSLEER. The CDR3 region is CASSQDPAGRDQPQHF. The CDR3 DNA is TGCGCCAGCAGCCAAGATCCTGCAGGGAGGGATCAGCCCCAGCATTTT.

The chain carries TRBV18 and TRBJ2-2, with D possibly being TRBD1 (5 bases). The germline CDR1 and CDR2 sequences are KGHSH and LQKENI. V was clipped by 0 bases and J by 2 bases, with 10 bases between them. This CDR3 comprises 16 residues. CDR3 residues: CASSPPSQGNTGELFF. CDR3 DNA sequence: TGTGCCAGCTCACCACCCAGTCAGGGTAACACCGGGGAGCTGTTTTTT.

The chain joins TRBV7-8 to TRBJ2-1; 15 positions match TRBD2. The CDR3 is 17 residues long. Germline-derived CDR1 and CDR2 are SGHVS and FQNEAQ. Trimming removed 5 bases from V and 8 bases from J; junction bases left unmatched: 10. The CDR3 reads CASSLTRTSGGDDEQFF. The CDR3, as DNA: TGTGCCAGCAGCCTCACGCGGACTAGCGGGGGGGACGATGAGCAGTTCTTC.

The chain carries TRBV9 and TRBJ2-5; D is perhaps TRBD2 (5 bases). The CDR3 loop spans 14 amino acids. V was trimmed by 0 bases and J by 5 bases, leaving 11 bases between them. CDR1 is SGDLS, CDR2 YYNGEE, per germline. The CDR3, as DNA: TGTGCCAGCAGCGTAGCGCGCGGGCGGGAGACCCAGTACTTC. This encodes CASSVARGRETQYF.

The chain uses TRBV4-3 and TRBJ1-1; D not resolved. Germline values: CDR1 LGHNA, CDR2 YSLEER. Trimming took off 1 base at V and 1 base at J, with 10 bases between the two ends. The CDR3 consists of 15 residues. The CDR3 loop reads CASSQATVSNTEAFF. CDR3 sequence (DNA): TGCGCCAGCAGCCAAGCAACGGTTTCGAACACTGAAGCTTTCTTT.

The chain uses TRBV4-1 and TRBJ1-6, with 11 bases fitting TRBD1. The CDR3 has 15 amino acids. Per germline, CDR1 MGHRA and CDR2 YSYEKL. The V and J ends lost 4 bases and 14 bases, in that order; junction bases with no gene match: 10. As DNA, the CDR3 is TGCGCCAGCAGCCCCCGGGACAGGGGGTTGGCGTCCCTCCACTTT. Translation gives CASSPRDRGLASLHF.

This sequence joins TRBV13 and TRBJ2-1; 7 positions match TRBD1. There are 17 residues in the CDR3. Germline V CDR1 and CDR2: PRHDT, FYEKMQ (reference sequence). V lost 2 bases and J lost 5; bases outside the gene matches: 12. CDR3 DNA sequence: TGTGCCAGCAGCTTAACCCGGTCAGGGGGAACCGACAATGAGCAGTTCTTC. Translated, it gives CASSLTRSGGTDNEQFF.

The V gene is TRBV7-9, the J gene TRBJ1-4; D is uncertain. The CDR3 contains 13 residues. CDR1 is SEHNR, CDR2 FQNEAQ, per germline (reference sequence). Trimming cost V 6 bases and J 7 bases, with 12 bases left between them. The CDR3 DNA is TGTGCCAGCAGAGAAATAGTTGGTGAAAAACTGTTTTTT. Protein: CASREIVGEKLFF.

The CDR3 sequence is CSVEDGFRDEQYF. In nucleotides, the CDR3 is TGCAGCGTTGAAGATGGATTTCGGGACGAGCAGTACTTC. The chain employs TRBV29-1 and TRBJ2-7; D is uncertain. Germline lookup yields CDR1 SQVTM and CDR2 ANQGSEA. CDR3 length equals 13 residues. V was pared by 0 bases and J by 5 bases, with 11 bases between.

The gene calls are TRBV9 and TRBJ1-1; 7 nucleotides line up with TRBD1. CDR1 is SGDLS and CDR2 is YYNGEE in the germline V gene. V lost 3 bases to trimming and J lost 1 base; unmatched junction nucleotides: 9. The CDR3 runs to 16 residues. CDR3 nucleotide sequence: TGTGCCAGCAGCGGTATATCGGGACAGACGAACACTGAAGCTTTCTTT. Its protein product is CASSGISGQTNTEAFF.

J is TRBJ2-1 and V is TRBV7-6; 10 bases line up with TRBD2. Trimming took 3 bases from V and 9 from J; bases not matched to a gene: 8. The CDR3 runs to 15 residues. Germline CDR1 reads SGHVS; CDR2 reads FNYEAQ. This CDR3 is CASSFSGGARVEQFF. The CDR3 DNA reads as TGTGCCAGCAGCTTCAGCGGGGGGGCGAGGGTTGAGCAGTTCTTC.

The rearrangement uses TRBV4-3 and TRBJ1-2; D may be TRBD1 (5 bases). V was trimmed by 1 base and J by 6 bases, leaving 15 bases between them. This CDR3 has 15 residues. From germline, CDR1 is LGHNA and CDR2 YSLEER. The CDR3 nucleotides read TGCGCCAGCAGCCAAGTCTTCTTCGGGGGAGATGGCTACACCTTC. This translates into CASSQVFFGGDGYTF.

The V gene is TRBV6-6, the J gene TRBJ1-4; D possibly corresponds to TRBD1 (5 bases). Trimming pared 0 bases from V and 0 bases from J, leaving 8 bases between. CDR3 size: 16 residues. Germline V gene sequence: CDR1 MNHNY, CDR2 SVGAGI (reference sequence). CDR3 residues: CASSYSRDSTNEKLFF. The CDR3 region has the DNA TGTGCCAGCAGTTACTCAAGGGACTCAACTAATGAAAAACTGTTTTTT.

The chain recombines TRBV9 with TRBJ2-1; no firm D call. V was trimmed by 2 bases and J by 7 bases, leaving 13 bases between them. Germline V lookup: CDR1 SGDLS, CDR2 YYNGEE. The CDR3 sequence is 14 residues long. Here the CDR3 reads CASSVVDSRNEQFF. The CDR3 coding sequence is TGTGCCAGCAGCGTTGTAGATTCTAGGAATGAGCAGTTCTTC.

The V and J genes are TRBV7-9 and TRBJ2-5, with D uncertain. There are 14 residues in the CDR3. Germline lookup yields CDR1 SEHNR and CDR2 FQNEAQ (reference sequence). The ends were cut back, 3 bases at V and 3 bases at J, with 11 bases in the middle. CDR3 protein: CASSFWPSEETQYF. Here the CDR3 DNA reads TGTGCCAGCAGCTTTTGGCCGTCTGAAGAGACCCAGTACTTC. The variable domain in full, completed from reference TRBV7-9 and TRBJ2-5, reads DTGVSQNPRHKITKRGQNVTFRCDPISEHNRLYWYRQTLGQGPEFLTYFQNEAQLEKSRLLSDRFSAERPKGSFSTLEIQRTEQGDSAMYLCASSFWPSEETQYFGPGTRLLVL.

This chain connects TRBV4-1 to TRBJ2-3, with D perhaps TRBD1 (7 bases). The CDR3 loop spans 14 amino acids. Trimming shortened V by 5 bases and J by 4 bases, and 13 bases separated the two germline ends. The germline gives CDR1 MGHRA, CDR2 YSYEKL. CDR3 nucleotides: TGCGCCAGCAGCGACCGGGGGACAGCAGATACGCAGTATTTT. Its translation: CASSDRGTADTQYF.

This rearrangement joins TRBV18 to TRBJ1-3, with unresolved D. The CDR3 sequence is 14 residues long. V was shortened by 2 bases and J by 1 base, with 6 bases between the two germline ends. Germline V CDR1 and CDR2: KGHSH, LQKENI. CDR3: CASSPITSGNTIYF. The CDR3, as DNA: TGTGCCAGCTCACCAATTACTTCTGGAAACACCATATATTTT. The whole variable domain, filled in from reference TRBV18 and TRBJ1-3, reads NAGVMQNPRHLVRRRGQEARLRCSPMKGHSHVYWYRQLPEEGLKFMVYLQKENIIDESGMPKERFSAEFPKEGPSILRIQQVVRGDSAAYFCASSPITSGNTIYFGEGSWLTVV.

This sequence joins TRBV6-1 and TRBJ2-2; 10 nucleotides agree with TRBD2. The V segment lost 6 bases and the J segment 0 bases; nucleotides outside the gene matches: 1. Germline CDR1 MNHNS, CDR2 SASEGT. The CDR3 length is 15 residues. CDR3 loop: CASRGLATNTGELFF. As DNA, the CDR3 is TGTGCCAGCAGGGGACTAGCGACGAACACCGGGGAGCTGTTTTTT.

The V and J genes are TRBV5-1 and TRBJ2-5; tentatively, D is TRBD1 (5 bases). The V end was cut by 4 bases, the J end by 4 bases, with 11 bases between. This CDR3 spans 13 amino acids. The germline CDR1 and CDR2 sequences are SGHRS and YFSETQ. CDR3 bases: TGCGCCAGCAGCATCCAGGGTGGAGAGACCCAGTACTTC. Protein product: CASSIQGGETQYF.

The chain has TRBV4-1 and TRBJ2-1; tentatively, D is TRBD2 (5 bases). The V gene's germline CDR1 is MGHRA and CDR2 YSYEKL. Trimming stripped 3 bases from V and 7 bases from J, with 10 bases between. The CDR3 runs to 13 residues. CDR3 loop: CASSHGVGNEQFF. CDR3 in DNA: TGCGCCAGCAGCCACGGGGTCGGAAATGAGCAGTTCTTC.